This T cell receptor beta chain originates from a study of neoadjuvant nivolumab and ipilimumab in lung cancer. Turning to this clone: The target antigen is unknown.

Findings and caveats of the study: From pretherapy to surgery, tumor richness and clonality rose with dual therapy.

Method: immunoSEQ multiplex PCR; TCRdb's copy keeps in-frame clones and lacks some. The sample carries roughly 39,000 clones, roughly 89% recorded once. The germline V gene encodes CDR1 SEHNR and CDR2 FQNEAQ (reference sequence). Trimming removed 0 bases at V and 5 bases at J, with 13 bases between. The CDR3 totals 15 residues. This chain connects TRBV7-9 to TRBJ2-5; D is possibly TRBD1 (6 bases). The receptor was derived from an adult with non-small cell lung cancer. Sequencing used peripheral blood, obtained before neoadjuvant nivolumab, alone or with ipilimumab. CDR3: CASSLAPQGLETQYF. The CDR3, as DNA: TGTGCCAGCAGCTTAGCACCCCAGGGGCTGGAGACCCAGTACTTC.